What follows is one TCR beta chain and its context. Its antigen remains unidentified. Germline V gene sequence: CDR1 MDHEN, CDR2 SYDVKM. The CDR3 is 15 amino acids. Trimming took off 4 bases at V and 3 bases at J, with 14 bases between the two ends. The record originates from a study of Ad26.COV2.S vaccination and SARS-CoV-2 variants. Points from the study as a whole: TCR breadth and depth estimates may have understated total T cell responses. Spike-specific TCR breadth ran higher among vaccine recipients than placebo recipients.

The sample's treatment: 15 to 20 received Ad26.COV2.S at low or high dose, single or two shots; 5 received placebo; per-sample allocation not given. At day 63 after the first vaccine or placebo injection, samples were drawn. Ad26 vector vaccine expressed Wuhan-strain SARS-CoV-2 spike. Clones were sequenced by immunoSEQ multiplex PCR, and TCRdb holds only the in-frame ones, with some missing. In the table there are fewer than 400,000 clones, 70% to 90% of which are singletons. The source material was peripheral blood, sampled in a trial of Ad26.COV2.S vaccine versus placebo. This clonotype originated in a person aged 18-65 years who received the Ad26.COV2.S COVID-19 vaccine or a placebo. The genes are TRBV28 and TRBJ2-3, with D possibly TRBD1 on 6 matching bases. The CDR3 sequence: CASSSSGTKTDTQYF. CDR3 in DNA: TGTGCCAGCAGTTCCTCCGGGACAAAAACAGATACGCAGTATTTT.